The present entry profiles one TCR beta chain with its context. The antigen this receptor binds is unknown. Base quality data are lacking; no much larger clone is found one base away. The data were taken from a study of blood T cell repertoires in COVID-19 (dated by TCRdb to 2018 to 2020). With respect to the entire study: Collaborator samples came from the United States, Italy and Spain and covered acute and convalescent phases of COVID-19. Sample metadata almost always included a de-identified subject ID, COVID-19 status, age in years and sex. Where HLA class I and class II types were available, the types were taken from metadata supplied by the sample provider, not from assay-based typing. The dataset comprised deeply sampled blood TCRbeta repertoires from subjects exposed to, actively infected with, or recovered from COVID-19. The material from the prospective study consisted of cDNA or gDNA derived from T cells, B-cell-depleted T cells, or PBMCs. The repertoires were made available in a free public database intended to serve as a resource for research on the immune response to SARS-CoV-2. The samples were drawn from two sources: the first 160 participants of the ongoing ImmuneRACE study, and 1,200 or so subjects contributed by 6 global collaborators.

The research as a whole found: The amount of clinical and demographic metadata varied by source and participant and was provided uncurated.

CDR1 MGHRA and CDR2 YSYEKL were looked up in the germline V gene. V lost 5 bases and J lost 10 bases, and the count of bases not matched to a germline gene is 11. The CDR3 holds 15 amino acids from the cysteine to the phenylalanine. CDR3 DNA is the only sequence kept; it has 45 bases, read in frame from the first base. Whole blood was collected in K2EDTA tubes by collaborating institutions according to the institutions' own protocols. Collaborator samples were shipped for TCRbeta analysis as frozen whole blood, isolated PBMCs, or DNA extracted from either sample type. The immunoSEQ Assay, a bias-controlled multiplex PCR, was used to amplify TCRbeta CDR3 regions from genomic DNA. Under the source paper's analysis protocol: Within the assay, amplification of reference gene primers was used to estimate how many nucleated cells each sample contained. To quantify the absolute abundance of each unique TCRbeta CDR3 rearrangement, sequence reads were collapsed and filtered. For each sample, productive Simpson clonality was calculated as the square root of Simpson's diversity index across productive rearrangements. Sourced from immuneACCESS, this table was stored by TCRdb with only in-frame sequences that have V and J called. A share of the clones is absent; for the studies checked, an unresolved V gene accounts for under half, and the remainder has no known explanation. The D gene and trimming were derived from the DNA, and the V and J assignments and clone size from that table. Here the sample has some 150,000 clones; roughly 76% occur a single time. Of the sample, 7% to 9% is held by the ten largest clones.

The sequence links TRBV4-1 to TRBJ1-6, with 7 bases aligning to TRBD1. The receptor was derived from a human donor with acute or convalescent COVID-19. The donor label of this sample is uncertain. The sample taken for sequencing was peripheral blood. This receptor has the CDR3 CASSVPTGFGSPLHF. Read as DNA, the sequence is TGCGCCAGCAGCGTACCGACAGGGTTTGGATCACCCCTCCACTTT.